Sequencing of this T cell receptor beta chain was carried out in a study of T-cell memory formation after mild COVID-19. Overall study: TCR clusters largely stayed donor specific. General study results and limits: Detection of some responders pre-infection suggested pre-existing cross-reactive memory T cells participated. Those CD4+ clones that contracted were mainly in CM and EM (CD8+ ones in EMRA).

Sample barcodes and UMIs were carried by the TCR alpha and TCR beta cDNA libraries that 5'RACE generated with constant-segment primers. TCRdb called the 5' RACE reads again in MiXCR, with one record for every CDR3 protein. The sample has 300,000 to 400,000 distinct CDR3 sequences; approximately 13% are singletons. With regard to this clonotype: The antigen remains undetermined.

Germline loops: CDR1 DFQATT, CDR2 SNEGSKA (reference sequence). Trimming shortened V by 3 bases and J by 6 bases, and 7 bases separated the two germline ends. CDR3 size: 11 residues. Sequencing was done on a sample of PBMCs or a T cell subset sorted from them (not recorded which). The chain recombines TRBV20-1 with TRBJ2-3, with D uncertain. The receptor was derived from a man in his late teens or twenties who had mild COVID-19 (a few samples of this study predate the infection). Cell type and time point are not known. The CDR3 protein is CSASGRDTQYF. DNA for the CDR3: TGCAGTGCTAGTGGCCGGGATACGCAGTATTTT.